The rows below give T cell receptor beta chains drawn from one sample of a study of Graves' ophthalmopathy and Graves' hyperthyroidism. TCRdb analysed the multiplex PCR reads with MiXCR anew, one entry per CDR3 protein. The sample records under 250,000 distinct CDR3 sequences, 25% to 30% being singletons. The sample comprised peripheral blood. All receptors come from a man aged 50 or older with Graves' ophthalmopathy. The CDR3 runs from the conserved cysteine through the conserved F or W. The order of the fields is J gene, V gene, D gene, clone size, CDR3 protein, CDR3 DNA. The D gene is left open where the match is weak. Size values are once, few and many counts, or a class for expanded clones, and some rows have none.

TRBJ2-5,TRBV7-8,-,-,CASSFATWETQYF,TGTGCCAGCAGCTTTGCGACGTGGGAGACCCAGTACTTC
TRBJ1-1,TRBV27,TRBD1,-,CASSEEGTGRDTEAFF,TGTGCCAGCAGTGAAGAAGGGACAGGGCGGGACACTGAAGCTTTCTTT
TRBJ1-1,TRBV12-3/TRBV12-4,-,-,CASSPRRRDTEAFF,TGTGCCAGCAGTCCCCGACGGAGGGACACTGAAGCTTTCTTT
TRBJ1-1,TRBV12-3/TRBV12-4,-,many,CAGSPRRANTEAFF,TGTGCCGGCAGCCCAAGGAGGGCGAACACTGAAGCTTTCTTT
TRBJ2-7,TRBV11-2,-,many,CASSPLELLEQYF,TGTGCCAGCAGCCCCCTCGAACTCCTCGAGCAGTACTTC
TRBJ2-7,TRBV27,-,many,CASRRKTDETYEQYF,TGTGCCAGCAGAAGAAAGACAGACGAGACCTACGAGCAGTACTTC
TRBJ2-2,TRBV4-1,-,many,CASSQSGRNTGELFF,TGCGCCAGCAGCCAGTCGGGCAGAAACACCGGGGAGCTGTTTTTT
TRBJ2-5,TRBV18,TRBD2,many,CASSPRTGTSGQETQYF,TGTGCCAGCTCACCGCGAACCGGGACTAGCGGCCAAGAGACCCAGTACTTC
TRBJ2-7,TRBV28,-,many,CASTLWSWARYF,TGTGCCAGCACCTTATGGAGCTGGGCGCGGTACTTC
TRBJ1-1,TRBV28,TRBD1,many,CASNAGTGTEAFF,TGTGCCAGCAACGCCGGGACAGGGACTGAAGCTTTCTTT
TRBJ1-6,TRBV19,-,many,CAGAGPYNSPLHF,TGTGCAGGAGCGGGACCTTATAATTCACCCCTCCACTTT
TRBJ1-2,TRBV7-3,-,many,CASSAGRDYGYTF,TGTGCCAGCAGCGCGGGGAGAGACTATGGCTACACCTTC
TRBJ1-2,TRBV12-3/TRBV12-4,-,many,CASSLGGPGYGYTF,TGTGCCAGCAGTTTGGGGGGCCCGGGCTATGGCTACACCTTC
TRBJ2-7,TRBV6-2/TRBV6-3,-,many,CASSSTLGVSYEQYF,TGTGCCAGCAGTTCGACCCTCGGAGTAAGCTACGAGCAGTACTTC
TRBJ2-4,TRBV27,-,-,CASSLENGYIQYF,TGTGCCAGCAGTCTAGAGAACGGGTACATTCAGTACTTC
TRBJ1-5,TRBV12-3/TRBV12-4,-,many,CASSKGRGSNQPQHF,TGTGCCAGCAGTAAGGGGCGCGGAAGCAATCAGCCCCAGCATTTT
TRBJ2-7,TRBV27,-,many,CASHGTSYEQYF,TGTGCCAGCCATGGTACTTCCTACGAGCAGTACTTC
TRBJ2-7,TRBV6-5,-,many,CASSYLEDRPYEQYF,TGTGCCAGCAGTTACCTTGAGGACAGACCCTACGAGCAGTACTTC
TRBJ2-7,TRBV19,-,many,CASSKPQGAVGYEQYF,TGTGCCAGTAGTAAACCCCAGGGCGCAGTCGGCTACGAGCAGTACTTC
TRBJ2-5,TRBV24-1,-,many,CATSDPESLGQETQYF,TGTGCCACCAGTGATCCCGAGAGTTTAGGCCAAGAGACCCAGTACTTC
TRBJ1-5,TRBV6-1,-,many,CASSTSATGNQPQHF,TGTGCCAGCAGTACCTCCGCGACGGGCAATCAGCCCCAGCATTTT
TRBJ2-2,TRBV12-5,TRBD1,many,CASENTGESNTGELFF,TGTGCTAGTGAAAATACAGGGGAGTCGAACACCGGGGAGCTGTTTTTT
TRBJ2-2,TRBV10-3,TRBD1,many,CAIRQGAITGELFF,TGTGCCATCAGACAGGGGGCTATCACCGGGGAGCTGTTTTTT
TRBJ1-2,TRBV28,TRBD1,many,CASSQGGGGGYTF,TGTGCCAGCAGCCAGGGTGGAGGGGGCGGCTACACCTTC
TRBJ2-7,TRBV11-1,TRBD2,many,CASSPKGLAGISEQYF,TGTGCCAGCAGCCCCAAGGGACTAGCGGGAATCTCCGAGCAGTACTTC
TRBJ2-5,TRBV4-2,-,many,CASKEGETQYF,TGTGCCAGCAAGGAGGGAGAGACCCAGTACTTC
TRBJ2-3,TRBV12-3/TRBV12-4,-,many,CASSWRTTDTQYF,TGTGCCAGCAGCTGGAGAACGACAGATACGCAGTATTTT
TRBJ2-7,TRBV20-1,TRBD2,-,CSATPGTSGRYEQYF,TGCAGTGCCACGCCGGGGACTAGCGGGAGATACGAGCAGTACTTC
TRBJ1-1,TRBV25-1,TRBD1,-,CASSELGRGLTEAFF,TGTGCCAGCAGTGAATTGGGCAGGGGGCTGACTGAAGCTTTCTTT
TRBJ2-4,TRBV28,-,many,CASSFSGAGETKNIQYF,TGTGCCAGCAGTTTCTCGGGAGCGGGCGAGACCAAAAACATTCAGTACTTC
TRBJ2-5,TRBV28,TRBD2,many,CASRLRLGHPGGETQYF,TGTGCCAGCAGGTTGCGCCTAGGGCACCCGGGAGGGGAGACCCAGTACTTC
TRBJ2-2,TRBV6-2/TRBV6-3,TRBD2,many,CASSLRLLAGDLAEELFF,TGTGCCAGCAGCTTACGACTTCTAGCGGGAGATTTGGCCGAGGAGCTGTTTTTT
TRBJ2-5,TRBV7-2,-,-,CASSSVWGVGETQYF,TGTGCCAGCAGCTCCGTCTGGGGAGTGGGAGAGACCCAGTACTTC
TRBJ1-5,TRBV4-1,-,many,CASSQDREQPQHF,TGCGCCAGCAGCCAAGATAGAGAGCAGCCCCAGCATTTT
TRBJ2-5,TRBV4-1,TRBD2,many,CASSQRGLAQETQYF,TGCGCCAGCAGCCAAAGGGGACTAGCGCAAGAGACCCAGTACTTC
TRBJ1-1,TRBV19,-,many,CASSQQGRGTEAFF,TGTGCCAGTAGCCAACAGGGAAGGGGTACTGAAGCTTTCTTT
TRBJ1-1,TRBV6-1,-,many,CASSATGRSNTEAFF,TGTGCCAGCAGTGCCACCGGGAGATCAAACACTGAAGCTTTCTTT
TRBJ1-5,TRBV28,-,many,CASLKTETRYQPQHF,TGTGCCAGCCTAAAGACCGAGACTCGCTATCAGCCCCAGCATTTT
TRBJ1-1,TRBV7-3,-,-,CASKWRNEAFF,TGTGCCAGCAAGTGGAGGAATGAAGCTTTCTTT
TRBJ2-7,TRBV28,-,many,CASRTVGGASEQYF,TGTGCCAGCAGGACGGTTGGGGGCGCGTCCGAGCAGTACTTC
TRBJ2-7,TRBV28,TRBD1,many,CASSLPTSGTGVYEQYF,TGTGCCAGCAGTTTACCCACTTCCGGGACAGGGGTCTACGAGCAGTACTTC
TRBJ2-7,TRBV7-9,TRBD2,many,CASSPLGLAGPYEQYF,TGTGCCAGCAGCCCACTAGGACTAGCGGGGCCCTACGAGCAGTACTTC
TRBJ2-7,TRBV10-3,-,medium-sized,CAISESVGPYEQYF,TGTGCCATCAGTGAGTCTGTAGGTCCCTACGAGCAGTACTTC
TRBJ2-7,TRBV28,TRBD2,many,CASSSGEGFILGYEQYF,TGTGCCAGCAGTTCGGGGGAGGGGTTTATTCTTGGCTACGAGCAGTACTTC
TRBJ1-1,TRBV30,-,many,CAWSVAYSEAFF,TGTGCCTGGAGTGTAGCTTACAGTGAAGCTTTCTTT
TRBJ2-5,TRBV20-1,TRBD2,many,CSASWTSGGETQYF,TGCAGTGCTAGCTGGACTAGCGGAGGGGAGACCCAGTACTTC
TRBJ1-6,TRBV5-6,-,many,CASSLAGQSSYNSPLHF,TGTGCCAGCAGCTTGGCCGGGCAAAGCTCCTATAATTCACCCCTCCACTTT
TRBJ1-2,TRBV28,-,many,CASRGGALGYYGYTF,TGTGCCAGCAGGGGCGGGGCGCTGGGCTACTATGGCTACACCTTC
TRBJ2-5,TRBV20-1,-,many,CSADLARETQYF,TGCAGTGCTGACCTAGCACGAGAGACCCAGTACTTC
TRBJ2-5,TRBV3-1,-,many,CASSPDEEQETQYF,TGTGCCAGCAGCCCCGACGAGGAACAAGAGACCCAGTACTTC
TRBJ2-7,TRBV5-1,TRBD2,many,CASSPTSGSRYEQYF,TGCGCCAGCAGCCCAACTAGCGGGAGTCGCTACGAGCAGTACTTC
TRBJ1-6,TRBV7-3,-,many,CASSLNSVGNSPLHF,TGTGCCAGCAGCTTAAATAGCGTAGGGAATTCACCCCTCCACTTT
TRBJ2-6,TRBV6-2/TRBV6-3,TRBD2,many,CASSTGLAGVSGANVLTF,TGTGCCAGCAGTACCGGACTAGCGGGCGTCTCTGGGGCCAACGTCCTGACTTTC
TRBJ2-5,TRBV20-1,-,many,CSAPLSDTLGTQYF,TGCAGTGCTCCCTTGTCGGACACCCTGGGGACCCAGTACTTC
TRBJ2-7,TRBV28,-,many,CASSLMKGSFYEQYF,TGTGCCAGCAGTTTGATGAAAGGGAGTTTCTACGAGCAGTACTTC
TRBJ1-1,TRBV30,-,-,CAWSRGGSTEAFF,TGTGCCTGGAGTCGGGGGGGATCGACTGAAGCTTTCTTT
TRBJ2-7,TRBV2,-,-,CASSYIVTSEQYF,TGTGCCAGCAGTTATATTGTCACCTCCGAGCAGTACTTC